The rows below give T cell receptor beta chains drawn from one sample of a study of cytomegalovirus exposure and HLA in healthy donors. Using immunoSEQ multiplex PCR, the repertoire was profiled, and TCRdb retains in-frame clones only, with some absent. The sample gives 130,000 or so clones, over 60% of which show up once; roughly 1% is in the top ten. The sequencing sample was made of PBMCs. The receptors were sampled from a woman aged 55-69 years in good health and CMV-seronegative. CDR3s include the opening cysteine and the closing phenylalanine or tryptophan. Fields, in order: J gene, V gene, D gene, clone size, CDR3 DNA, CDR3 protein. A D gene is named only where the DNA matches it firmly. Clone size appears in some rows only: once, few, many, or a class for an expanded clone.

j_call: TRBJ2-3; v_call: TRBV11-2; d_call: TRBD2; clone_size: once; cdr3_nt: TGTGCCAGCAGCCCCCGGTTAGCGGGGGTAGCAGATACGCAGTATTTT; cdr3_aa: CASSPRLAGVADTQYF
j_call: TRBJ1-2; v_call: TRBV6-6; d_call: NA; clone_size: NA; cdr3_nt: TGTGCCAGCAGTCCCCGTATAGCTTTAGCTAACTATGGCTACACCTTC; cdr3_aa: CASSPRIALANYGYTF
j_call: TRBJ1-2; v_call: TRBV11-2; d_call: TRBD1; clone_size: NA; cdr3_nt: TGTGCCAGCAGCTTAGGAGGACAGGGGAGGTATGGCTACACCTTC; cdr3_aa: CASSLGGQGRYGYTF
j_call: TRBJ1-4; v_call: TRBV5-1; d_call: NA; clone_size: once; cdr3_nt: TGCGCCAGCAGCACAGGGTCAACTAATGAAAAACTGTTTTTT; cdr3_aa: CASSTGSTNEKLFF
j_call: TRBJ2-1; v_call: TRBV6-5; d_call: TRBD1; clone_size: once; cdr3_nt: TGTGCCAGCAGTTACGACAGGGCTCCGGTTAATGAGCAGTTCTTC; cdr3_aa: CASSYDRAPVNEQFF
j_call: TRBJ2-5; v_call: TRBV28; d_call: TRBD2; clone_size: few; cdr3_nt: TGTGCCAGCAGTATCGGGACTAGCGGGAAGGAGACCCAGTACTTC; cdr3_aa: CASSIGTSGKETQYF
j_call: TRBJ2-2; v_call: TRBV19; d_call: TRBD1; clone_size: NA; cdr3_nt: TGTGCCAGTACCGAGGACAGGCCAGCCGGGGAGCTGTTTTTT; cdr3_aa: CASTEDRPAGELFF
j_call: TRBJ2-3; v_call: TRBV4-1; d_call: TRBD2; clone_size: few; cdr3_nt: TGTGCCAGCAGCCAGAGCGGGGGGACTAGCACAGATACGCAGTATTTT; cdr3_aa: CASSQSGGTSTDTQYF
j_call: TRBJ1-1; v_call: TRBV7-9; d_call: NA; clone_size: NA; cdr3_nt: TGTGCCAGCAGCTTACCGGCAGGGTGGGTGAACACTGAAGCTTTCTTT; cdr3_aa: CASSLPAGWVNTEAFF
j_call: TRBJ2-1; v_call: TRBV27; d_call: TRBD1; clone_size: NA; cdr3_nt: TGTGCCAGCAGTTTATGGGGGGGGGACAGGGGTCTTGAAGAGCAGTTCTTC; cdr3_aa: CASSLWGGDRGLEEQFF
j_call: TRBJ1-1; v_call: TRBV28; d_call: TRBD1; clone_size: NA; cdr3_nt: TGTGCCAGCACCCCCAACCTGGGACAGGTGAACACTGAAGCTTTCTTT; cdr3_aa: CASTPNLGQVNTEAFF
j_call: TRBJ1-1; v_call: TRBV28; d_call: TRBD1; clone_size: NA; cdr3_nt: TGTGCCAGCAGTACCGACAGGGGGGCCACTGAAGCTTTCTTT; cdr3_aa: CASSTDRGATEAFF
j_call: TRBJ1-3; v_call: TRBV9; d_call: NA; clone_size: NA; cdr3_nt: TGTGCCAGCAGGTCGGGGGATCCAATCTCTGGAAACACCATATATTTT; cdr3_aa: CASRSGDPISGNTIYF
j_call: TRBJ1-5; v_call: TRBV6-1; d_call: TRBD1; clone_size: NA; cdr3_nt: TGTGCCAGCAGTGAAGGGGACAGTTGGGGCCCATATAGCAATCAGCCCCAGCATTTT; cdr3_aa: CASSEGDSWGPYSNQPQHF
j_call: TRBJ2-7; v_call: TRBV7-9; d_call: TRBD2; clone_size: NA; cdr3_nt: TGTGCCAGCAGCGCTAGCGGGAGGCGTTTCGAGCAGTACTTC; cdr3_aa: CASSASGRRFEQYF
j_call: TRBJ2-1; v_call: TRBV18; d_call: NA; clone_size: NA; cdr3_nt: TGTGCCAGCTCACCGGCGAGGGGGAAGAATGAGCAGTTCTTC; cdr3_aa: CASSPARGKNEQFF
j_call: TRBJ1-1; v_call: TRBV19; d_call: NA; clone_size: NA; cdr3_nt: TGTGCCAGTAGTATAGAAACGAGAGGCCGCGGGACTGAAGCTTTCTTT; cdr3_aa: CASSIETRGRGTEAFF
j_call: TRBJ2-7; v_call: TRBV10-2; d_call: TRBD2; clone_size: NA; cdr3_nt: TGCGCCAGCAGATCAAGCGGGAGCTCCTACGAGCAGTACTTC; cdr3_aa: CASRSSGSSYEQYF
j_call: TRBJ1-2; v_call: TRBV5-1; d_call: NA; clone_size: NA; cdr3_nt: TGCGCCAGCAGCTTGTCACAGACTAACTATGGCTACACCTTC; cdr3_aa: CASSLSQTNYGYTF
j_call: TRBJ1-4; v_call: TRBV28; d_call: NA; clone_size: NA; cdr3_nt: TGTGCCAGCAGTCCCGGGAACAGGGCCGGGGAAAAACTGTTTTTT; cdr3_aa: CASSPGNRAGEKLFF
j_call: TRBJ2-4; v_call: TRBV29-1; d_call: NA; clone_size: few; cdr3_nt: TGCAGCTTCCTCGGGGGGCCGGGCAAAAACATTCAGTACTTC; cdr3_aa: CSFLGGPGKNIQYF
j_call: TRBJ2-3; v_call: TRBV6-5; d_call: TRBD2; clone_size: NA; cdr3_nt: TGTGCCAGCGGCGGGGGGCTGGTTGGTACGCAGTATTTT; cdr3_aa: CASGGGLVGTQYF
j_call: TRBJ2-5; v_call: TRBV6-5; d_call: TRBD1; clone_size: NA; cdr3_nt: TGTGCCAGCAGTTTCCGGACAGGGGGCGAGACCCAGTACTTC; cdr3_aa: CASSFRTGGETQYF
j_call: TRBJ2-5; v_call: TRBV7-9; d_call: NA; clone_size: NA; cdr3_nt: TGTGCCAGCAGCCCAAGGGGTGGGCGGGGTCAAGAGACCCAGTACTTC; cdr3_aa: CASSPRGGRGQETQYF
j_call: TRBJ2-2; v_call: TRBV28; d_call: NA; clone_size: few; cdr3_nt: TGTGCCAGCACCTTAGGGGGGGTCGACACCGGGGAGCTGTTTTTT; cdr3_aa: CASTLGGVDTGELFF
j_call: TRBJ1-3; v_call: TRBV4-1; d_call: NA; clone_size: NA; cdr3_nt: TGCGCCAGCAGCCAAGCCCCGCCAGGCAACTCTGGAAACACCATATATTTT; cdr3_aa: CASSQAPPGNSGNTIYF
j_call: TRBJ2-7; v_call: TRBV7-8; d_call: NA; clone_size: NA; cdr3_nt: TGTGCCAGCAGCTCTCTCGGGACGGGGGCCTACGAGCAGTACTTC; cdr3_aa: CASSSLGTGAYEQYF
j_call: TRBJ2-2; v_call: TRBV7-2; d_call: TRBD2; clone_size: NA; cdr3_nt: TGTGCCAGCAGCGAAATAGCGGGACAAACCGGGGAGCTGTTTTTT; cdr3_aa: CASSEIAGQTGELFF
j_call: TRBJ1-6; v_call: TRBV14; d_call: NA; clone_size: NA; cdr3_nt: TGTGCCAGCAGCTCACAGGGACTAGTCAATTCACCCCTCCACTTT; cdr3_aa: CASSSQGLVNSPLHF